The next 18 T cell receptor beta chains were all read from a single sample in a study of blood T cell repertoires in COVID-19. The assay was immunoSEQ multiplex PCR, and TCRdb's table has in-frame clones only and misses some. There are under 250,000 clones in the sample; around 90% occur only once, and around 6.9% lies in the top ten. Sequencing was done on a sample of peripheral blood. The source is a man aged 55-75 years who had recovered from COVID-19.

Note on this clone: One junction end does not reproduce the germline sequence, and a read error may be involved. The rearrangement uses TRBV9 and TRBJ1-2; D gene uncertain. The CDR3 is 14 residues long. Germline CDR1 is SGDLS and CDR2 is YYNGEE. This CDR3 is CVSSVEDIFYGYTF. CDR3 nucleotides: TGTGTCAGCAGCGTAGAAGACATATTTTATGGCTACACCTTC.

The J gene is TRBJ1-4, the V gene TRBV4-1; no firm D call. Germline V gene sequence: CDR1 MGHRA, CDR2 YSYEKL. Trimming removed 4 bases at V and 5 bases at J, with 11 bases between. The CDR3 loop spans 14 amino acids. The CDR3 DNA is TGCGCCAGCAGCCCCCGAGAAAACAATGAAAAACTGTTTTTT. Translated, it gives CASSPRENNEKLFF.

The chain has TRBV18 and TRBJ1-2, with 8 bases matching TRBD1. With 3 bases clipped from V and 4 bases from J, the junction kept 7 bases outside the gene matches. Germline CDR1 is KGHSH and CDR2 is LQKENI. The CDR3 contains 15 residues. CDR3 sequence: CASSPTDRAIYGYTF. In nucleotides, the CDR3 is TGTGCCAGCTCACCCACGGACAGGGCAATCTATGGCTACACCTTC.

This chain uses TRBV5-1 with TRBJ2-5; 7 positions match TRBD2. Germline trimming cut 6 bases from V and 4 bases from J; bases unmatched to any gene: 9. The CDR3 extends over 14 amino acids. Germline V CDR1 and CDR2: SGHRS, YFSETQ. CDR3 region: CASTGGGVAETQYF. The DNA for the CDR3 is TGCGCCAGCACTGGGGGAGGGGTGGCAGAGACCCAGTACTTC.

This rearrangement joins TRBV28 to TRBJ2-5; TRBD2 agrees at 13 bases. This CDR3 spans 16 amino acids. After removal of 6 bases from V and 5 bases from J, the junction contained 9 bases not matched to a gene. Germline values: CDR1 MDHEN, CDR2 SYDVKM. The CDR3 sequence is CASRPTSGRAQETQYF. The CDR3 DNA reads as TGTGCCAGCAGACCAACTAGCGGGAGGGCTCAGGAGACCCAGTACTTC.

V and J are TRBV6-5 and TRBJ2-7, with 14 nucleotides matching TRBD2. The germline gives CDR1 MNHEY, CDR2 SVGAGI. V gave up 6 bases and J gave up 10 bases; unmatched junction bases: 11. This CDR3 comprises 15 residues. This chain's CDR3 is CASRPSGTSGGTQYF. CDR3 coding DNA: TGTGCCAGCAGACCTTCCGGGACTAGCGGGGGTACACAGTACTTC.

The rearrangement joins TRBV2 to TRBJ2-3; the D gene is possibly TRBD2 (5 bases). Germline V lookup: CDR1 SNHLY, CDR2 FYNNEI. This CDR3 is built from 16 residues. Trimming pared 5 bases from V and 3 bases from J, leaving 18 bases between. The CDR3 nucleotides are TGTGCCAGCAGTTTCGGAGGAGCGGACTCGACAGATACGCAGTATTTT. This encodes CASSFGGADSTDTQYF.

V is TRBV19 and J is TRBJ1-6; 10 nucleotides line up with TRBD1. The CDR3 is 14 amino acids. V trimming: 10 bases; J trimming: 10 bases; junction bases outside the gene matches: 10. Germline CDR1 is LNHDA and CDR2 is SQIVND (reference sequence). The CDR3 DNA is TGTGCCACGCGCGTCGGACAGGGGGGATCACCCCTCCACTTT. It translates to CATRVGQGGSPLHF.

Many counts were recorded for this clone. The chain recombines TRBV14 with TRBJ2-2; D might be TRBD1 (7 bases). Germline V CDR1 and CDR2: SGHDN, FVKESK. V was cut by 0 bases and J by 3 bases, with 14 bases left in between. The CDR3 extends over 17 amino acids. This chain's CDR3 is CASSQDRRGVDTGELFF. The CDR3 DNA reads TGTGCCAGCAGCCAAGATCGCAGGGGGGTTGACACCGGGGAGCTGTTTTTT. Complete variable domain (other parts from reference TRBV14 and TRBJ2-2): EAGVTQFPSHSVIEKGQTVTLRCDPISGHDNLYWYRRVMGKEIKFLLHFVKESKQDESGMPNNRFLAERTGGTYSTLKVQPAELEDSGVYFCASSQDRRGVDTGELFFGEGSRLTVL.

The CDR3, as DNA: TGTGCCAGCAGCCTACTCCCGCACGAGCAGTACTTC. It translates to CASSLLPHEQYF. V gene TRBV3-1 (or the pseudogene TRBV3-2) combines with J gene TRBJ2-7; D not certain. Germline V gene data show CDR1 as LGHDT and CDR2 as YNNKEL (reference sequence). The CDR3 has 12 amino acids. Trimming cost V 4 bases and J 5 bases, with 9 bases left between them.

The gene calls are TRBV9 and TRBJ1-1, with TRBD1 matching 7 bases. Per the germline V gene, CDR1 is SGDLS and CDR2 is YYNGEE. CDR3 length: 13 amino acids. Trimming at V came to 4 bases and at J to 11 bases, leaving 11 bases not matched to a gene. The CDR3 DNA reads as TGTGCCAGCAGCCGTCCGGGACAGCAACGCGCTTTCTTT. It is translated as CASSRPGQQRAFF.

The chain has TRBV18 and TRBJ2-1; TRBD1 matches 12 bases. Germline values: CDR1 KGHSH, CDR2 LQKENI. Germline trimming cut 3 bases from V and 7 bases from J; bases unmatched to any gene: 4. The CDR3 is 15 amino acids. For the CDR3, the DNA is TGTGCCAGCTCACCCGGGACAGGGGGCTCGAATGAGCAGTTCTTC. Residues: CASSPGTGGSNEQFF.

The J gene is TRBJ2-5, the V gene TRBV7-9; 7 bases map to TRBD1. The CDR3 loop spans 16 amino acids. Germline trimming cut 5 bases from V and 1 base from J; bases unmatched to any gene: 10. In germline, CDR1 is SEHNR, CDR2 FQNEAQ (reference sequence). CDR3 sequence: CASSKRQGWGQETQYF. As DNA, the CDR3 is TGTGCCAGCAGCAAACGACAGGGCTGGGGCCAAGAGACCCAGTACTTC.

The chain employs TRBV29-1 and TRBJ2-1; 13 bases align to TRBD2. J gave up 6 bases and V 7 bases, and 9 bases lay outside the gene matches. Germline-derived CDR1 and CDR2 are SQVTM and ANQGSEA. This CDR3 has 15 residues. The CDR3 DNA sequence: TGCAGCGCCCGGACTAGCGGGAGTGTGAGCAATGAGCAGTTCTTC. Its protein is CSARTSGSVSNEQFF.

The chain couples TRBV9 to TRBJ2-3, with D unclear. V lost 1 base to trimming and J lost 2 bases, with 14 bases between them. CDR3 size: 16 residues. The germline V gene has CDR1 SGDLS and CDR2 YYNGEE. The CDR3 DNA sequence: TGTGCCAGCAGCGTAATGACTCAACCAAACACAGATACGCAGTATTTT. This translates into CASSVMTQPNTDTQYF.

This clone has a single count. This chain joins TRBV4-1 and TRBJ2-1; a weak D match, TRBD2 (5 bases). This CDR3 has 16 residues. In germline, CDR1 is MGHRA, CDR2 YSYEKL. Trimming cost V 0 bases and J 2 bases, with 11 bases left between them. CDR3: CASSQESGAAYNEQFF. In DNA form, the CDR3 reads TGCGCCAGCAGCCAAGAATCAGGAGCGGCCTACAATGAGCAGTTCTTC.

The chain employs TRBV5-4 and TRBJ2-5; D gene ambiguous. Deletions cut 3 bases from V and 7 bases from J, with 13 bases between. Germline values: CDR1 SGHNT, CDR2 YYREEE (reference sequence). This CDR3 region has 13 residues. CDR3 sequence: CASSYLRERTQYF. The CDR3 DNA reads TGTGCCAGCAGCTACCTGCGAGAGAGGACCCAGTACTTC.

V gene TRBV7-3 combines with J gene TRBJ2-5; TRBD1 is a possible D gene (6 bases). The germline V gene has CDR1 SGHTA and CDR2 FQGTGA. This CDR3 comprises 16 residues. The V end lost 1 base, the J end lost 2 bases, and 14 bases lay between the germline ends. The CDR3 DNA reads TGTGCCAGCAGCTTAAACTCAGGGGCCGGACAAGAGACCCAGTACTTC. Translation gives CASSLNSGAGQETQYF.